The next 31 T cell receptor beta chains were all read from a single sample in a study of Graves' ophthalmopathy and Graves' hyperthyroidism. Amplified TCR beta CDR3 regions were obtained using RNA transcripts as template. Second-round multiplex PCR came after first-round RT-PCR with HTBI primers. In TCRdb, the multiplex PCR reads were re-called with MiXCR into one record per CDR3 protein. The repertoire has over a million distinct CDR3 sequences, 35% to 40% of them found once; the top ten carry 11%. The sample taken for sequencing was peripheral blood or thyroid tissue (not recorded which). All receptors derive from an adult man with Graves' hyperthyroidism.

This clonotype has ten or more counts. The chain links TRBV7-8 to TRBJ1-2, with TRBD1 as a possible D gene (6 bases). The germline V and J ends were trimmed by 5 bases and 8 bases, with 15 bases remaining between them. The CDR3 is 13 residues long. Germline CDR1 reads SGHVS; CDR2 reads FQNEAQ. CDR3 coding DNA: TGTGCCAGCAGCCAGGCGGGGGCTAGGGGCTACACCTTC. Its translation is CASSQAGARGYTF.

This clonotype appeared a few times. This sequence joins TRBV4-1 and TRBJ2-5, with 8 bases lining up with TRBD1. After removal of 3 bases from V and 1 base from J, the junction contained 4 bases not matched to a gene. CDR3 length: 15 residues. CDR1 is MGHRA, CDR2 YSYEKL, per germline. The CDR3 protein is CASSHRGQGQETQYF. CDR3 DNA: TGCGCCAGCAGCCATAGAGGACAGGGCCAAGAGACCCAGTACTTC.

The chain uses TRBV29-1 and TRBJ2-1; 8 bases line up with TRBD2. CDR1 and CDR2 from the germline V gene are SQVTM and ANQGSEA. V lost 4 bases to trimming and J lost 4 bases; unmatched junction nucleotides: 6. The CDR3 runs 14 residues. The CDR3 sequence: CSVGGGGGYNEQFF. The CDR3, as DNA: TGCAGCGTTGGTGGGGGCGGGGGGTACAATGAGCAGTTCTTC.

This clonotype was counted many times. V usage is TRBV6-5 and J usage is TRBJ1-1, with D possibly being TRBD1 (5 bases). This CDR3 has 17 amino acids. With 8 bases removed from V and 4 bases from J, the gap between germline ends came to 26 bases. Germline CDR1 reads MNHEY; CDR2 reads SVGAGI. CDR3: CASSLWWGERRSTEAFF. CDR3 coding DNA: TGTGCCAGCTCACTTTGGTGGGGCGAACGTCGTAGCACTGAAGCTTTCTTT.

V and J are TRBV15 and TRBJ2-2; 7 nucleotides agree with TRBD1. The trim removed 3 bases at V and 1 base at J, leaving 5 bases unmatched. The CDR3 is made up of 16 amino acids. Germline loops: CDR1 LNHNV, CDR2 YYDKDF (reference sequence). Here the CDR3 reads CATSSRDSENTGELFF. The DNA for the CDR3 is TGTGCCACCAGCAGCCGGGACAGCGAGAACACCGGGGAGCTGTTTTTT.

Comment on this clonotype: This may be a read error: a much more frequent sequence differs by one nucleotide. The V and J genes are TRBV9 and TRBJ2-7; the match to TRBD1 covers 7 bases. The CDR3 runs 13 residues. Germline-derived CDR1 and CDR2 are SGDLS and YYNGEE. CDR3 amino acids: CASSHRTGYEQCF. The CDR3 DNA reads TGTGCCAGCAGCCACCGGACAGGCTACGAGCAGTGCTTC. Looking up the rest from reference TRBV9 and TRBJ2-7 gives the full variable domain: DSGVTQTPKHLITATGQRVTLRCSPRSGDLSVYWYQQSLDQGLQFLIQYYNGEERAKGNILERFSAQQFPDLHSELNLSSLELGDSALYFCASSHRTGYEQCFGPGTRLTVT.

There are many counts of this clonotype. The chain couples TRBV9 to TRBJ1-6, with D hard to call. Between the trimmed V and J ends, which lost 0 bases and 10 bases, there was a span of 8 bases. In germline, CDR1 is SGDLS, CDR2 YYNGEE. The CDR3 is 13 residues long. DNA of the CDR3: TGTGCCAGCAGCGTAGTGCTCGGCTCACCCCTCCACTTT. Translated: CASSVVLGSPLHF.

At least ten counts were recorded for this clonotype. V gene TRBV14 combines with J gene TRBJ1-3; D gene uncertain. The V end was cut by 2 bases, the J end by 1 base, with 9 bases between. The CDR3 covers 15 residues. Germline lookup yields CDR1 SGHDN and CDR2 FVKESK. The CDR3: CASSQIGRSGNTIYF. CDR3 coding DNA: TGTGCCAGCAGCCAAATCGGGCGTTCTGGAAACACCATATATTTT. Full variable domain (outside the CDR3, taken from reference TRBV14 and TRBJ1-3): EAGVTQFPSHSVIEKGQTVTLRCDPISGHDNLYWYRRVMGKEIKFLLHFVKESKQDESGMPNNRFLAERTGGTYSTLKVQPAELEDSGVYFCASSQIGRSGNTIYFGEGSWLTVV.

This chain uses TRBV2 with TRBJ2-5; D gene uncertain. Germline V gene sequence: CDR1 SNHLY, CDR2 FYNNEI. Trimming left V 10 bases short and J 5 bases short, with 14 bases between. The CDR3 consists of 12 residues. For the CDR3, the DNA is TGTGCCACCAAAAGGGCTATGGAGACCCAGTACTTC. The encoded protein is CATKRAMETQYF.

The chain couples TRBV12-3 or TRBV12-4 to TRBJ1-1; D remains unclear. The CDR3 is made up of 13 amino acids. Trimming cost V 2 bases and J 6 bases, with 10 bases left between them. CDR3 sequence (DNA): TGTGCCAGCAGTTTACGATTCGGGGCTGAAGCTTTCTTT. Translating gives CASSLRFGAEAFF.

This clonotype was found a few times. The rearrangement uses TRBV20-1 and TRBJ2-7, with TRBD1 matching over 9 bases. The germline V gene has CDR1 DFQATT and CDR2 SNEGSKA (reference sequence). This CDR3 region has 15 residues. V lost 3 bases, J lost 3 bases, and 9 bases stayed unmatched. The CDR3 sequence is CSARKGQGLIYEQYF. CDR3 sequence (DNA): TGCAGTGCTAGGAAGGGACAGGGTTTAATCTACGAGCAGTACTTC.

In this sample, this clonotype turned up many times. The J gene is TRBJ1-5, the V gene TRBV11-3; no definite D call. The CDR3 has 10 residues. Trimming shortened V by 3 bases and J by 11 bases, and 5 bases separated the two germline ends. From germline, CDR1 is SGHNT and CDR2 YENEEA. The CDR3 DNA reads TGTGCCAGCAGCTTTCGCACCCAGCATTTT. This encodes CASSFRTQHF.

This clonotype was observed a handful of times. This sequence joins TRBV20-1 and TRBJ1-1; the match to TRBD1 covers 10 bases. The germline V gene has CDR1 DFQATT and CDR2 SNEGSKA (reference sequence). The CDR3 spans 14 residues. J lost 1 base, V lost 4 bases, and 3 bases had no gene match. CDR3 sequence reads: CSANWDRGNTEAFF. The CDR3 DNA reads as TGCAGTGCTAATTGGGACAGGGGGAACACTGAAGCTTTCTTT.

Comment on this clonotype: This may be a read error, as it is one base from a much larger clone. V gene TRBV20-1 combines with J gene TRBJ1-5; 7 nucleotides line up with TRBD1. The CDR3 is 15 residues long. Germline CDR1 is DFQATT and CDR2 is SNEGSKA (reference sequence). The J segment lost 7 bases and the V segment lost 2 bases, leaving 11 bases of the junction unmatched. This chain's CDR3 is CSARLQGGVVQPQHF. The CDR3 DNA is TGCAGTGCTAGACTCCAGGGGGGAGTTGTGCAGCCCCAGCATTTT.

This clonotype was observed a handful of times. The chain carries TRBV20-1 and TRBJ2-5; TRBD2 agrees at 7 bases. The CDR3 consists of 12 residues. Germline V gives CDR1 DFQATT, CDR2 SNEGSKA (reference sequence). Trimming cost V 6 bases and J 3 bases; bases outside gene matches: 4. Here the CDR3 reads CSAGGLEETQYF. The CDR3 bases are TGCAGTGCGGGTGGACTAGAAGAGACCCAGTACTTC.

In regard to this clonotype: This may be a read error: a much more frequent sequence differs by one nucleotide. The genes are TRBV19 and TRBJ1-5; perhaps TRBD1 as D (6 bases). CDR1 and CDR2 (germline): LNHDA, SQIVND (reference sequence). This CDR3 is built from 14 residues. Trimming took 0 bases from V and 6 from J, leaving 9 bases between them. CDR3 amino acids: CASSIDRGTQPQHF. The CDR3 bases are TGTGCCAGTAGTATAGACAGGGGCACTCAGCCCCAGCATTTT. Full variable domain (remainder filled in from reference TRBV19 and TRBJ1-5): DGGITQSPKYLFRKEGQNVTLSCEQNLNHDAMYWYRQDPGQGLRLIYYSQIVNDFQKGDIAEGYSVSREKKESFPLTVTSAQKNPTAFYLCASSIDRGTQPQHFGDGTRLSIL.

This clonotype was counted at least ten times. Germline is not matched at one junction end, which may reflect a read error. The chain employs TRBV7-6 and TRBJ2-7; D is perhaps TRBD2 (5 bases). The CDR3 has 14 residues. Germline CDR1 is SGHVS and CDR2 is FNYEAQ. The CDR3 here is CVSSLARGPYEQYF. The CDR3 DNA sequence: TGTGTCAGCAGCTTAGCGCGAGGCCCCTACGAGCAGTACTTC.

This clonotype has at least ten counts. The V gene is TRBV29-1, the J gene TRBJ1-1; D might be TRBD1 (5 bases). The CDR3 sequence is 12 residues long. V was trimmed by 3 bases and J by 7 bases, leaving 12 bases between them. Germline V gene lookup returns CDR1 SQVTM and CDR2 ANQGSEA. The CDR3 spells CSVEPRDGEAFF. The CDR3 nucleotides are TGCAGCGTTGAGCCCAGGGATGGTGAAGCTTTCTTT.

This chain links TRBV9 with TRBJ2-7; TRBD1 matches at 9 bases. V trimming: 4 bases; J trimming: 3 bases; junction bases outside the gene matches: 11. CDR1 is SGDLS and CDR2 is YYNGEE in the germline V gene. CDR3 length equals 16 residues. CDR3: CASSLRPGQGHYEQYF. The DNA of the CDR3 is TGTGCCAGCAGCCTAAGGCCGGGACAGGGACACTACGAGCAGTACTTC.

The V and J genes are TRBV2 and TRBJ2-5; D is unresolved. Germline CDR1 and CDR2: SNHLY and FYNNEI. The CDR3 contains 12 residues. V lost 8 bases and J 1 base, leaving 8 bases between the germline ends. The CDR3 nucleotides are TGTGCCAGCGGGGTGCCCCAAGAGACCCAGTACTTC. This encodes CASGVPQETQYF.

The table lists this clonotype with many counts. The chain combines TRBV19 with TRBJ2-7; no definite D call. In germline, CDR1 is LNHDA, CDR2 SQIVND (reference sequence). CDR3 size: 13 residues. The germline V and J ends were trimmed by 10 bases and 0 bases, with 13 bases remaining between them. CDR3 in amino acids: CATARANSYEQYF. Here the CDR3 DNA reads TGTGCCACCGCAAGAGCTAACTCCTACGAGCAGTACTTC.

The sample holds many counts of this clonotype. The rearrangement uses TRBV2 and TRBJ1-5; D is perhaps TRBD1 (5 bases). V dropped 0 bases and J dropped 0 bases, with 12 bases sitting between them. This CDR3 is built from 17 residues. The germline V gene encodes CDR1 SNHLY and CDR2 FYNNEI. CDR3 residues: CASSEALTGDSNQPQHF. DNA for the CDR3: TGTGCCAGCAGTGAAGCCTTAACAGGAGATAGCAATCAGCCCCAGCATTTT.

In its sample, this clonotype was seen many times. V gene TRBV5-8 combines with J gene TRBJ1-3; D call uncertain. CDR1 is SGHTS, CDR2 YDEGEE, per germline. The CDR3 covers 12 residues. Trimming took 4 bases from V and 3 from J, leaving 5 bases between them. The CDR3 region has the DNA TGTGCCAGCAGCCCCCATGGAAACACCATATATTTT. Protein product: CASSPHGNTIYF.

This clonotype came up once. The genes are TRBV2 and TRBJ1-4; the match to TRBD1 covers 7 bases. This CDR3 is built from 13 residues. The V gene's germline CDR1 is SNHLY and CDR2 FYNNEI. V lost 8 bases to trimming and J lost 7 bases; unmatched junction nucleotides: 7. CDR3: CASQTGFGEKLFF. Here the CDR3 DNA reads TGTGCCAGCCAGACAGGGTTCGGTGAAAAACTGTTTTTT.

This chain uses TRBV7-9 with TRBJ1-4; D may be TRBD1 (6 bases). With 2 bases removed from V and 3 bases from J, the gap between germline ends came to 19 bases. CDR1 and CDR2 (germline): SEHNR, FQNEAQ (reference sequence). The CDR3 is 18 amino acids. CDR3 in DNA: TGTGCCAGCAGCTTAACGGGCAGGGGTGAATCACCTAATGAAAAACTGTTTTTT. Translation gives CASSLTGRGESPNEKLFF. The complete variable domain, with remaining parts taken from reference TRBV7-9 and TRBJ1-4, reads DTGVSQNPRHKITKRGQNVTFRCDPISEHNRLYWYRQTLGQGPEFLTYFQNEAQLEKSRLLSDRFSAERPKGSFSTLEIQRTEQGDSAMYLCASSLTGRGESPNEKLFFGSGTQLSVL.

The CDR3 coding sequence is TGCAGCTTAAGGACAGGGCGGACTGAAGCTTTCTTT. Its translation: CSLRTGRTEAFF. V is TRBV29-1 and J is TRBJ1-1; 8 bases match TRBD1. The CDR3 consists of 12 residues. With V trimmed by 8 bases and J by 5 bases, 7 bases remained unmatched. Germline V gives CDR1 SQVTM, CDR2 ANQGSEA.

The V call is TRBV29-1, the J call TRBJ2-1, with TRBD2 matching 8 bases. This CDR3 is built from 13 residues. Germline V gene data show CDR1 as SQVTM and CDR2 as ANQGSEA. Trimming removed 3 bases from V and 8 bases from J; junction bases left unmatched: 6. The CDR3 bases are TGCAGCGTTGAGGCGGGAGGACTGGATGAGCAGTTCTTC. Its protein is CSVEAGGLDEQFF.

This clonotype was seen repeatedly, ten times or more. The chain carries TRBV15 and TRBJ1-3; D gene uncertain. The V and J ends lost 1 base and 4 bases respectively, with 8 bases between them. The germline gives CDR1 LNHNV, CDR2 YYDKDF (reference sequence). This CDR3 contains 14 residues. CDR3 coding DNA: TGTGCCACCAGCAGAGGACTGGTGGGAAACACCATATATTTT. Protein: CATSRGLVGNTIYF.

This clonotype appeared many times. The V call is TRBV7-2, the J call TRBJ1-6, with D possibly being TRBD1 (6 bases). The CDR3 has 16 residues. Trimming shortened V by 5 bases and J by 10 bases, and 21 bases separated the two germline ends. Germline CDR1 reads SGHTA; CDR2 reads FQGNSA. This CDR3 is CASSPRGGGVGSPLHF. Here the CDR3 DNA reads TGTGCCAGCAGCCCCCGAGGGGGGGGCGTAGGCTCACCCCTCCACTTT. The full variable domain, rest sourced from reference TRBV7-2 and TRBJ1-6, is GAGVSQSPSNKVTEKGKDVELRCDPISGHTALYWYRQSLGQGLEFLIYFQGNSAPDKSGLPSDRFSAERTGGSVSTLTIQRTQQEDSAVYLCASSPRGGGVGSPLHFGNGTRLTVT.

V gene TRBV25-1 combines with J gene TRBJ1-6; D is possibly TRBD1 (5 bases). This CDR3 region has 14 residues. V lost 4 bases and J 5 bases, leaving 9 bases between the germline ends. Germline values: CDR1 MGHDK, CDR2 SYGVNS. CDR3 nucleotide sequence: TGTGCCAGCAGTGGAGGACATCATAATTCACCCCTCCACTTT. It encodes CASSGGHHNSPLHF.

Comment on this clonotype: Given a much more abundant clone one base away, this may be a read error. The chain employs TRBV20-1 and TRBJ2-5, with 9 nucleotides matching TRBD2. J was trimmed by 4 bases and V by 2 bases; bases with no gene match: 5. The CDR3 runs 14 residues. The germline V gene encodes CDR1 DFQATT and CDR2 SNEGSKA (reference sequence). The CDR3 protein is CSARTSGHRETQYF. CDR3 nucleotides: TGCAGTGCTAGAACTAGCGGGCATCGAGAGACCCAGTACTTC.